This T cell receptor (beta chain) came from a study of shared clonotypes between healthy human individuals. The data were produced by immunoSEQ multiplex PCR, yet TCRdb's version contains in-frame clones alone and is incomplete. The sample has about 2 million clones; less than 95% are singletons. Naive CD8 cells comprised CD45RO-negative, CCR7-positively selected cells, excluding terminally differentiated effector memory CD45RA+ cells. Trimming left V 6 bases short and J 2 bases short, with 10 bases between. Germline V gives CDR1 SGHVS, CDR2 FQNEAQ. This CDR3 has 13 amino acids. The V gene is TRBV7-8, the J gene TRBJ1-2; D is uncertain. This clonotype was obtained from a man aged 18 to 35 in good health. The sequencing sample was made of naive CD8+ T cells sorted from blood. CDR3 residues: CASRPAGNYGYTF. The CDR3 nucleotides read TGTGCCAGCAGACCCGCGGGGAACTATGGCTACACCTTC.